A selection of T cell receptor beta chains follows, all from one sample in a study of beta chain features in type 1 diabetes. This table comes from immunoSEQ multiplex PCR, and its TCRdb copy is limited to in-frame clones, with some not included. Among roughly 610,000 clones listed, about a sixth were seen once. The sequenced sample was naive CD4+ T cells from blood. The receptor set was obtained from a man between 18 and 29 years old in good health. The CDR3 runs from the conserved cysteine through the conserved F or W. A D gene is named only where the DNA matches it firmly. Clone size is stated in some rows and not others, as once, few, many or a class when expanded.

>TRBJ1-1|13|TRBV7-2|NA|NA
CASSLDWGAEAFF
TGTGCCAGCAGCCTAGATTGGGGGGCTGAAGCTTTCTTT
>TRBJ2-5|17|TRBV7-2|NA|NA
CASRQTVRQGTQETQYF
TGTGCCAGCAGACAAACGGTGCGGCAGGGTACCCAAGAGACCCAGTACTTC
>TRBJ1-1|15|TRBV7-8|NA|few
CASSLAKLGDTEAFF
TGTGCCAGCAGCTTAGCGAAACTGGGGGACACTGAAGCTTTCTTT
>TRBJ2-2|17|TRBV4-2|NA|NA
CASSQDRADVTLGELFF
TGTGCCAGCAGCCAAGATCGGGCCGACGTCACCCTCGGGGAGCTGTTTTTT
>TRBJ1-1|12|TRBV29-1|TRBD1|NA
CSDYRGGTEAFF
TGCAGCGATTACAGGGGTGGCACTGAAGCTTTCTTT
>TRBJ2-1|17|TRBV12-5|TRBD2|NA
CASGRGELGRAYNEQFF
TGTGCTAGTGGTCGAGGAGAGTTAGGGAGGGCCTACAATGAGCAGTTCTTC
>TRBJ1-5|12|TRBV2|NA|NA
CASSEGGEPQHF
TGTGCCAGCAGTGAAGGGGGAGAGCCCCAGCATTTT
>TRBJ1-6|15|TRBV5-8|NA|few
CASSSGSAGNSPLHF
TGTGCCAGCAGCTCCGGGTCGGCGGGTAATTCACCCCTCCACTTT
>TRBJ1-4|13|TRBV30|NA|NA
CAWSAGVLEKLFF
TGTGCCTGGAGTGCAGGGGTATTAGAAAAACTGTTTTTT
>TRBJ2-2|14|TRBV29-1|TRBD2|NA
CSVSLQRESGELFF
TGCAGCGTTTCCCTCCAGCGGGAGTCAGGGGAGCTGTTTTTT
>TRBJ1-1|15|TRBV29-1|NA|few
CSVEVERRRNTEAFF
TGCAGCGTTGAAGTGGAAAGGAGGAGGAACACTGAAGCTTTCTTT
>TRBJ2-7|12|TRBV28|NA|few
CASSSPGREQYF
TGTGCCAGCAGTTCCCCGGGGCGCGAGCAGTACTTC
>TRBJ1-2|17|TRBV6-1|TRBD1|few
CASSGPAGTGGWQGYTF
TGTGCCAGCAGTGGCCCTGCCGGGACAGGGGGATGGCAAGGCTACACCTTC
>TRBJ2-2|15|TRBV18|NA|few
CASSPRQISTGELFF
TGTGCCAGCTCACCAAGACAGATATCCACCGGGGAGCTGTTTTTT
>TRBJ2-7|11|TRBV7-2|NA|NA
CASRGGTEQYF
TGTGCCAGCAGAGGGGGAACCGAGCAGTACTTC
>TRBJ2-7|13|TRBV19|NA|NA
CASSRQASYEQYF
TGTGCCAGTAGCAGACAGGCCTCCTACGAGCAGTACTTC
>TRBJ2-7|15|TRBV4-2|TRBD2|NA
CASSQDVGLHYEQYF
TGTGCCAGCAGCCAAGATGTGGGACTACACTACGAGCAGTACTTC
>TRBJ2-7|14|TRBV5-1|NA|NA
CASSLDRAAGEQYF
TGCGCCAGCAGCTTGGACAGGGCTGCGGGCGAGCAGTACTTC
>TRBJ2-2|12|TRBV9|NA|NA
CASSVDVGELFF
TGTGCCAGCAGCGTAGATGTCGGGGAGCTGTTTTTT
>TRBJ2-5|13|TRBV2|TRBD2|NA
CASSEREGKAQYF
TGTGCCAGCAGTGAACGGGAGGGGAAGGCCCAGTACTTC
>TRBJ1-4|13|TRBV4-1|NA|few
CASSLTGGEKLFF
TGCGCCAGCAGCCTCACCGGAGGAGAAAAACTGTTTTTT
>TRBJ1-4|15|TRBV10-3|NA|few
CAISQGLLTNEKLFF
TGTGCCATCAGTCAGGGGTTGCTAACTAATGAAAAACTGTTTTTT
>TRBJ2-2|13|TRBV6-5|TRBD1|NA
CASSWTGLEELFF
TGTGCCAGCAGTTGGACAGGGTTGGAGGAGCTGTTTTTT
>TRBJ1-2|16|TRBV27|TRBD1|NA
CASSLAGGNPNYGYTF
TGTGCCAGCAGTTTGGCAGGGGGCAACCCTAACTATGGCTACACCTTC
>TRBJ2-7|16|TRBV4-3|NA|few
CASSQARGRGSYEQYF
TGCGCCAGCAGCCAAGCCAGGGGACGCGGGTCCTACGAGCAGTACTTC
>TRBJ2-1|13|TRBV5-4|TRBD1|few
CASSSDRVNEQFF
TGTGCCAGCTCCTCGGACAGGGTCAATGAGCAGTTCTTC
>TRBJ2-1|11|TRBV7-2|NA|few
CASSLHNEQFF
TGTGCCAGCAGCTTACACAATGAGCAGTTCTTC
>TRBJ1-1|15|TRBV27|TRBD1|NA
CASSWVTGASGEAFF
TGTGCCAGCAGTTGGGTTACAGGGGCCTCTGGTGAAGCTTTCTTT
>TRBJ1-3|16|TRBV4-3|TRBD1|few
CASSQYPGQGRNTIYF
TGCGCCAGCAGCCAATATCCGGGACAGGGACGAAACACCATATATTTT
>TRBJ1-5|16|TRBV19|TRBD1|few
CASSIPTGTGNQPQHF
TGTGCCAGTAGTATCCCCACCGGGACAGGGAATCAGCCCCAGCATTTT
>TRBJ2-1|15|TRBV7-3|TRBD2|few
CASSLLAGPYNEQFF
TGTGCCAGCAGCTTACTAGCGGGACCCTACAATGAGCAGTTCTTC
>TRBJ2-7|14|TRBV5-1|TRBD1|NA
CASSLNRGPDEQYF
TGCGCCAGCAGCTTAAACAGGGGGCCCGACGAGCAGTACTTC
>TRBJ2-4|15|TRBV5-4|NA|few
CASSSTGMAKNIQYF
TGTGCCAGCAGCTCAACCGGGATGGCCAAAAACATTCAGTACTTC
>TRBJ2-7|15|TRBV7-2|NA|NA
CASSLPGHTIYEQYF
TGTGCCAGCAGCTTACCTGGCCACACCATATACGAGCAGTACTTC